The rows below give T cell receptor beta chains drawn from one sample of a study of cytomegalovirus exposure and HLA in healthy donors. Using immunoSEQ multiplex PCR, the repertoire was profiled, and TCRdb retains in-frame clones only, with some absent. Among under 250,000 clones listed, more than 60% were seen once. Sequenced material: PBMCs. Receptors originate from a man in his forties or fifties in good health and CMV-seronegative. CDR3s include the opening cysteine and the closing phenylalanine or tryptophan. D genes are given only for firm matches. The size entry is marked missing in some rows and otherwise reads once, few, many or a size class.

d_gene: TRBD1
abundance: -
j_gene: TRBJ2-1
v_gene: TRBV28
CDR3nt: TGTGCCAGCAGTTTCGGGGACAGCTCCTACAATGAGCAGTTCTTC
CDR3aa: CASSFGDSSYNEQFF

d_gene: -
abundance: -
j_gene: TRBJ2-7
v_gene: TRBV30
CDR3nt: TGTGCCTGGAGTGTAGGAAGCACAGGCATCTACGAGCAGTACTTC
CDR3aa: CAWSVGSTGIYEQYF

d_gene: TRBD1
abundance: -
j_gene: TRBJ2-3
v_gene: TRBV27
CDR3nt: TGTGCCAGCAGTCCGACAGGGGGCGCAGATACGCAGTATTTT
CDR3aa: CASSPTGGADTQYF

d_gene: -
abundance: few
j_gene: TRBJ2-4
v_gene: TRBV2
CDR3nt: TGTGCCAGCAGTGGGACTCCGACTGTTCCGTACTTC
CDR3aa: CASSGTPTVPYF

d_gene: TRBD1
abundance: -
j_gene: TRBJ2-4
v_gene: TRBV28
CDR3nt: TGTGCCAGCAGGCCGGGACAGGTGGGGGCCAAAAACATTCAGTACTTC
CDR3aa: CASRPGQVGAKNIQYF

d_gene: TRBD1
abundance: -
j_gene: TRBJ1-1
v_gene: TRBV11-2
CDR3nt: TGTGCCAGCAGCTTGGAGGGGGCGCTGACCACTGAAGCTTTCTTT
CDR3aa: CASSLEGALTTEAFF

d_gene: TRBD1
abundance: -
j_gene: TRBJ2-1
v_gene: TRBV7-9
CDR3nt: TGTGCCAGCAGCAGTCGGGACAGGGGGAATTCCTACAATGAGCAGTTCTTC
CDR3aa: CASSSRDRGNSYNEQFF

d_gene: -
abundance: -
j_gene: TRBJ2-4
v_gene: TRBV2
CDR3nt: TGTGCCAGCTTCGGATGGGGGCAGGAAAACATTCAGTACTTC
CDR3aa: CASFGWGQENIQYF

d_gene: -
abundance: once
j_gene: TRBJ1-4
v_gene: TRBV5-6
CDR3nt: TGTGCCAGCAGCTTGGGCAGGGCTAATGAAAAACTGTTTTTT
CDR3aa: CASSLGRANEKLFF

d_gene: TRBD2
abundance: few
j_gene: TRBJ2-3
v_gene: TRBV15
CDR3nt: TGTGCCACCAGCAGACTAGCGGCCACACCCACAGATACGCAGTATTTT
CDR3aa: CATSRLAATPTDTQYF

d_gene: -
abundance: few
j_gene: TRBJ2-7
v_gene: TRBV5-1
CDR3nt: TGCGCCAGCTCACCGGGGGGCTCTCCCACCTACGAGCAGTACTTC
CDR3aa: CASSPGGSPTYEQYF

d_gene: TRBD2
abundance: -
j_gene: TRBJ2-1
v_gene: TRBV27
CDR3nt: TGTGCCAGCAGTTTACGGCGCGCTAGCGGGAGTAGCAATGAGCAGTTCTTC
CDR3aa: CASSLRRASGSSNEQFF

d_gene: TRBD2
abundance: -
j_gene: TRBJ2-7
v_gene: TRBV7-6
CDR3nt: TGTGCCAGCAGTCTAGCGGGAGGTCAACACGAGCAGTACTTC
CDR3aa: CASSLAGGQHEQYF

d_gene: TRBD1
abundance: once
j_gene: TRBJ1-1
v_gene: TRBV19
CDR3nt: TGTGCCAGTAGTAACCAGGGGGTCCGCACTGAAGCTTTCTTT
CDR3aa: CASSNQGVRTEAFF

d_gene: -
abundance: -
j_gene: TRBJ2-4
v_gene: TRBV30
CDR3nt: TGTGCCTGGAGTCAGGGTATAGCCAAAAACATTCAGTACTTC
CDR3aa: CAWSQGIAKNIQYF

d_gene: -
abundance: -
j_gene: TRBJ1-4
v_gene: TRBV4-1
CDR3nt: TGCGCCAGCAGCCAGCCCCGACCGGGGGCAACTAATGAAAAACTGTTTTTT
CDR3aa: CASSQPRPGATNEKLFF

d_gene: TRBD1
abundance: -
j_gene: TRBJ2-4
v_gene: TRBV27
CDR3nt: TGTGCCAGCAGCCCGGACAGGATAGCCAAAAACATTCAGTACTTC
CDR3aa: CASSPDRIAKNIQYF

d_gene: TRBD1
abundance: -
j_gene: TRBJ2-7
v_gene: TRBV27
CDR3nt: TGTGCCAGCAGCCCAATGGACAGGCCGCCCTACGAGCAGTACTTC
CDR3aa: CASSPMDRPPYEQYF

d_gene: TRBD2
abundance: -
j_gene: TRBJ2-1
v_gene: TRBV27
CDR3nt: TGTGCCAGCAGCTTACTGACTAGCCTTTCCTACAATGAGCAGTTCTTC
CDR3aa: CASSLLTSLSYNEQFF

d_gene: TRBD2
abundance: -
j_gene: TRBJ2-4
v_gene: TRBV11-3
CDR3nt: TGTGCCAGCAGCTTTACCACTAGCGGGAGGGTTGCCAAAAACATTCAGTACTTC
CDR3aa: CASSFTTSGRVAKNIQYF

d_gene: -
abundance: -
j_gene: TRBJ2-7
v_gene: TRBV28
CDR3nt: TGTGCCAGCAGCGAAACAAATATGAAAACCTACGAGCAGTACTTC
CDR3aa: CASSETNMKTYEQYF

d_gene: -
abundance: few
j_gene: TRBJ2-3
v_gene: TRBV4-1
CDR3nt: TGCGCCAGCAGCCAAGTGGGAGTAAATACAGATACGCAGTATTTT
CDR3aa: CASSQVGVNTDTQYF

d_gene: -
abundance: -
j_gene: TRBJ2-7
v_gene: TRBV27
CDR3nt: TGTGCCAGCAGCCATGACATCTCCTACGAGCAGTACTTC
CDR3aa: CASSHDISYEQYF

d_gene: TRBD1
abundance: -
j_gene: TRBJ1-1
v_gene: TRBV2
CDR3nt: TGTGCCAGCAACCAACGGACAGGGGGGAACACTGAAGCTTTCTTT
CDR3aa: CASNQRTGGNTEAFF

d_gene: -
abundance: -
j_gene: TRBJ2-3
v_gene: TRBV14
CDR3nt: TGTGCCAGCAGCCAATCGACAGGATTTAGCGCAGATACGCAGTATTTT
CDR3aa: CASSQSTGFSADTQYF

d_gene: TRBD1
abundance: -
j_gene: TRBJ1-5
v_gene: TRBV11-2
CDR3nt: TGTGCCAGCAGCTTATCCCACGGACAGGGGACATTCCCCCGGCATTTT
CDR3aa: CASSLSHGQGTFPRHF

d_gene: -
abundance: -
j_gene: TRBJ2-7
v_gene: TRBV7-9
CDR3nt: TGTGCCAGCAGCCCAGTGTTCGGAGAACGCAGCTACGAGCAGTACTTC
CDR3aa: CASSPVFGERSYEQYF

d_gene: TRBD2
abundance: -
j_gene: TRBJ2-3
v_gene: TRBV9
CDR3nt: TGTGCCAGCAGCACCCGCCGGGGCGGGAGAAAGGTGGGCACAGATACGCAGTATTTT
CDR3aa: CASSTRRGGRKVGTDTQYF

d_gene: TRBD2
abundance: -
j_gene: TRBJ2-2
v_gene: TRBV5-1
CDR3nt: TGCGCCAGCAGCGGTCTGTCTAGCGGGAGATATACCGGGGAGCTGTTTTTT
CDR3aa: CASSGLSSGRYTGELFF

d_gene: -
abundance: -
j_gene: TRBJ1-4
v_gene: TRBV5-1
CDR3nt: TGCGCCAGCAGCTTGGCAGGACACTCAACTAATGAAAAACTGTTTTTT
CDR3aa: CASSLAGHSTNEKLFF

d_gene: -
abundance: -
j_gene: TRBJ1-1
v_gene: TRBV7-6
CDR3nt: TGTGCCAGCAGCTTAGATCGGGCAGGGCGCACTGAAGCTTTCTTT
CDR3aa: CASSLDRAGRTEAFF

d_gene: TRBD2
abundance: -
j_gene: TRBJ2-2
v_gene: TRBV14
CDR3nt: TGTGCCAGCAGGGAAACCGGGACTAGCAACACCGGGGAGCTGTTTTTT
CDR3aa: CASRETGTSNTGELFF

d_gene: -
abundance: -
j_gene: TRBJ2-1
v_gene: TRBV28
CDR3nt: TGTGCCAGCAGTATCCCTAGCGAATCCAATGAGCAGTTCTTC
CDR3aa: CASSIPSESNEQFF

d_gene: -
abundance: -
j_gene: TRBJ1-1
v_gene: TRBV29-1
CDR3nt: TGCAGCGTTGGGACAGAGCGCTTGAACACTGAAGCTTTCTTT
CDR3aa: CSVGTERLNTEAFF

d_gene: TRBD1
abundance: -
j_gene: TRBJ1-1
v_gene: TRBV27
CDR3nt: TGTGCCAGCAGTACGACCTGGACAGGGGGCACTGAAGCTTTCTTT
CDR3aa: CASSTTWTGGTEAFF

d_gene: -
abundance: many
j_gene: TRBJ1-1
v_gene: TRBV21-1
CDR3nt: TGTGCCAGCAGGAAAATACCCCCGGGGGGATGCACTGAAGCTTTCTTT
CDR3aa: CASRKIPPGGCTEAFF

d_gene: TRBD2
abundance: -
j_gene: TRBJ2-3
v_gene: TRBV7-8
CDR3nt: TGTGCCAGCAGCCCGAGCCCTAGGACTAGCGGCTTCTTAGATACGCAGTATTTT
CDR3aa: CASSPSPRTSGFLDTQYF

d_gene: -
abundance: -
j_gene: TRBJ2-1
v_gene: TRBV5-1
CDR3nt: TGCGCCAGCAGAAGTGCGGGCGATAGCTCCTACAATGAGCAGTTCTTC
CDR3aa: CASRSAGDSSYNEQFF

d_gene: -
abundance: -
j_gene: TRBJ1-3
v_gene: TRBV7-9
CDR3nt: TGTGCCAGCACCCTGGGGCAGGGGAAAAGTGGAAACACCATATATTTT
CDR3aa: CASTLGQGKSGNTIYF

d_gene: -
abundance: -
j_gene: TRBJ2-2
v_gene: TRBV27
CDR3nt: TGTGCCAGCAGTCTACAGGGTCTCGGGGAGCTGTTTTTT
CDR3aa: CASSLQGLGELFF

d_gene: -
abundance: -
j_gene: TRBJ1-4
v_gene: TRBV28
CDR3nt: TGTGCCAGCAGTTTATTCAGGTCTAATGAAAAACTGTTTTTT
CDR3aa: CASSLFRSNEKLFF

d_gene: -
abundance: -
j_gene: TRBJ2-4
v_gene: TRBV7-9
CDR3nt: TGTGCCAGCAGCTTAGAGGGGCCCAAAAACATTCAGTACTTC
CDR3aa: CASSLEGPKNIQYF

d_gene: TRBD1
abundance: -
j_gene: TRBJ2-3
v_gene: TRBV9
CDR3nt: TGTGCCAGCAGCGTAACAGGGGCCAGGACAGATACGCAGTATTTT
CDR3aa: CASSVTGARTDTQYF

d_gene: TRBD1
abundance: -
j_gene: TRBJ1-4
v_gene: TRBV9
CDR3nt: TGTGCCAGCAGCCCTAGGACAGGGGGCGGCACTAATGAAAAACTGTTTTTT
CDR3aa: CASSPRTGGGTNEKLFF

d_gene: -
abundance: once
j_gene: TRBJ2-5
v_gene: TRBV7-3
CDR3nt: TGTGCCAGCAGCTTATTGGCGGGGCCGGCCCAGTACTTC
CDR3aa: CASSLLAGPAQYF

d_gene: -
abundance: -
j_gene: TRBJ1-2
v_gene: TRBV5-1
CDR3nt: TGCGCCAGCAGCTTGGAACAGGGCGTTGGCTACACCTTC
CDR3aa: CASSLEQGVGYTF